This T cell receptor (beta chain) was found in a study of neurological immune-mediated disorders. TCRdb independently ran MiXCR on the 5' RACE reads; one entry per CDR3 protein. The top ten clones hold over 8.5% of a sample with about 59,000 distinct CDR3 sequences, roughly 12% of them seen once. From 2 million PBMCs stored at -80 C, the unsorted libraries were generated. Germline CDR1 SEHNR, CDR2 FQNEAQ (reference sequence). V was cut by 5 bases and J by 4 bases, with 6 bases left in between. The CDR3 totals 12 residues. Study results and limitations: Expanded clones shared no identical CDR3 amino acid sequences across subjects, which suggested private TCR-beta repertoires in all groups. The level of TCR clonal expansion was highest in patients with HTLV-1-associated myelopathy and lowest in multiple sclerosis, where it fell below the level seen in healthy controls.

This clonotype was detected many times. As yet, its antigen is unknown. The TCR comes from a woman aged 55-70 years with HTLV-1-associated myelopathy (HAM/TSP). The sample comprised PBMCs. V is TRBV7-9 and J is TRBJ1-5; D ambiguous. The CDR3 sequence is CASSPANQPQHF. In DNA, the CDR3 is TGTGCCAGCAGCCCCGCTAATCAGCCCCAGCATTTT.